This entry is about one T cell receptor beta chain. The table came from immunoSEQ multiplex PCR; TCRdb's copy has only in-frame clones and leaves some out. Of 150,000 to 200,000 clones listed, 70% to 80% were seen once; the top ten hold approximately 12%. This record belongs to a study of blood T cell repertoires in COVID-19. The sample comprised peripheral blood. This receptor was obtained from a man aged 50-60 years who had recovered from COVID-19.

DNA for the CDR3: TGTGCCAGCAGCCCACAGGGGATCGGCCACGAGCAGTACTTC. It yields the protein CASSPQGIGHEQYF. The chain is built from TRBV7-3 and TRBJ2-7; TRBD1 aligns across 7 bases. This CDR3 contains 14 residues. Germline values: CDR1 SGHTA, CDR2 FQGTGA. Losses at the gene ends were 5 bases for V and 5 bases for J; bases not matched to a gene: 9.